The 11 T cell receptor beta chains below come from one sample, sequenced in a study of blood T cell repertoires in COVID-19. Assay used: immunoSEQ multiplex PCR; TCRdb lists only in-frame clones, some missing. The sample includes under 150,000 clones, approximately 80% of them seen just once. Sequenced input: peripheral blood. The receptors stem from a woman aged 40 to 50 with active or convalescent COVID-19.

The chain joins TRBV6-5 to TRBJ1-4; 7 positions match TRBD1. The CDR3 is made up of 15 amino acids. V lost 2 bases, J lost 7 bases, and 7 bases stayed unmatched. Per germline, CDR1 MNHEY and CDR2 SVGAGI. This chain's CDR3 is CASSYAGGPVEKLFF. CDR3 in DNA: TGTGCCAGCAGTTACGCAGGGGGTCCTGTTGAAAAACTGTTTTTT.

CDR3 nucleotides: TGTGCCAGCAGTCCTGGTACGGGCAATCAGCCCCAGCATTTT. Translating gives CASSPGTGNQPQHF. V gene TRBV6-5 combines with J gene TRBJ1-5, with D uncertain. From germline, CDR1 is MNHEY and CDR2 SVGAGI. The germline V and J ends were trimmed by 5 bases and 2 bases, with 10 bases remaining between them. This CDR3 spans 14 amino acids.

This clone was seen just once. J is TRBJ2-1 and V is TRBV30; D ambiguous. CDR1 is GTSNPN, CDR2 SVGIG, per germline (reference sequence). The V end was cut by 0 bases, the J end by 9 bases, with 9 bases between. The CDR3 totals 12 residues. CDR3 DNA sequence: TGTGCCTGGAGTGTACAATCAGGTGAGCAGTTCTTC. Encoded protein: CAWSVQSGEQFF.

The chain recombines TRBV12-3 or TRBV12-4 with TRBJ1-2; TRBD1 might be the D (6 bases). This CDR3 has 13 residues. Trimming pared 7 bases from V and 7 bases from J, leaving 16 bases between. CDR3 DNA: TGTGCCAGCACCCTAGACAGGACCCCTGGCTACACCTTC. Protein: CASTLDRTPGYTF.

This chain links TRBV7-2 with TRBJ2-1; TRBD1 matches 8 bases. Germline assignment: CDR1 SGHTA and CDR2 FQGNSA. CDR3 length: 13 residues. After removal of 4 bases from V and 9 bases from J, the junction contained 5 bases not matched to a gene. The CDR3 coding sequence is TGTGCCAGCAGCTCACAGGGGGGAGGTGAGCAGTTCTTC. This gives the protein CASSSQGGGEQFF.

The genes are TRBV27 and TRBJ2-3, with no clear D. The CDR3 extends over 18 amino acids. Germline CDR1 reads MNHEY; CDR2 reads SMNVEV (reference sequence). Trimming cost V 3 bases and J 0 bases, with 19 bases left between them. CDR3 residues: CASSFSGRGNPSTDTQYF. CDR3 bases: TGTGCCAGCAGTTTTAGTGGTCGCGGAAATCCTAGCACAGATACGCAGTATTTT.

V and J are TRBV3-1 (or the pseudogene TRBV3-2) and TRBJ2-7, with TRBD2 matching over 14 bases. This CDR3 has 15 amino acids. Germline V gives CDR1 LGHDT, CDR2 YNNKEL (reference sequence). The junction had 4 bases not matched to a gene; V was cut back by 4 bases and J by 5 bases. CDR3 DNA: TGTGCCAGCAGCCCCGCGGGACTAGCGGGGGACGAGCAGTACTTC. Residues: CASSPAGLAGDEQYF.

The rearrangement uses TRBV5-6 and TRBJ1-6; TRBD1 matches at 7 bases. Germline CDR1 is SGHDT and CDR2 is YYEEEE. This CDR3 has 14 residues. With V trimmed by 2 bases and J by 10 bases, 6 bases remained unmatched. In DNA, the CDR3 is TGTGCCAGCAGCTTACAGGGGCTTAGGTCACCCCTCCACTTT. Residues: CASSLQGLRSPLHF.

This clone was recorded only once. The chain links TRBV10-2 to TRBJ2-1, with 11 bases lining up with TRBD2. This CDR3 has 14 amino acids. Germline CDR1 and CDR2: WSHSY and SAAADI. J gave up 9 bases and V 7 bases, and 8 bases lay outside the gene matches. CDR3 sequence reads: CASIVSGRAGEQFF. The DNA of the CDR3 is TGCGCCAGCATTGTTAGCGGGAGGGCGGGTGAGCAGTTCTTC.

V is TRBV27 and J is TRBJ1-6, with TRBD1 as a possible D gene (5 bases). Trimming left V 2 bases short and J 10 bases short, with 9 bases between. Germline V lookup: CDR1 MNHEY, CDR2 SMNVEV (reference sequence). The CDR3 has 13 residues. CDR3 bases: TGTGCCAGCAGTTTAAAGGGGTACTCACCCCTCCACTTT. It encodes CASSLKGYSPLHF.

The chain combines TRBV3-1 (or the pseudogene TRBV3-2) with TRBJ2-1, with TRBD2 as a possible D gene (5 bases). Trimming removed 1 base from V and 12 bases from J, with 16 bases in between. Germline-derived CDR1 and CDR2 are LGHDT and YNNKEL (reference sequence). The CDR3 totals 14 residues. The CDR3 DNA sequence: TGTGCCAGCAGCCAAGTATCGGGGATACTTGGGCAGTTCTTC. It encodes CASSQVSGILGQFF.